A single T cell receptor beta chain is shown here with its context. No antigen is known for it. This entry belongs to a study of T cell responses to AZD1222 COVID-19 vaccine. The CDR3 spans 13 residues. Germline V gives CDR1 MNHEY, CDR2 SMNVEV (reference sequence). The ends were cut back, 5 bases at V and 3 bases at J, with 11 bases in the middle. Repertoires were generated with immunoSEQ multiplex PCR, while TCRdb's copy carries only in-frame clones and drops some. The data show about 270,000 clones, with around 93% seen just once and less than 0.65% held by the top ten. Study-level results: Nearly half of spike-specific TCRs reportedly target variant regions that are unmutated in the B.1.351 and B.1.1.7 variants.

The sequencing used peripheral blood, collected 28 days after the second AZD1222 dose. This clonotype was obtained from an adult who received the AZD1222 COVID-19 vaccine. The chain joins TRBV27 to TRBJ2-7; D is possibly TRBD1 (5 bases). CDR3 coding DNA: TGTGCCAGCAGTCAAACCGACAGCTACGAGCAGTACTTC. Translated, it gives CASSQTDSYEQYF.